One sample yielded the 31 T cell receptor beta chains listed below, sequenced in a study of CD8 T cells in ankylosing spondylitis. TCRdb called the 5' RACE reads again in MiXCR, with one record for every CDR3 protein. Of just over 300,000 distinct CDR3 sequences in the sample, more than 20% were seen once. Material for sequencing was blood, either unsorted or a sorted T cell fraction (not recorded which). These receptors were collected from a female donor with ankylosing spondylitis or in good health (not recorded which).

This clonotype was found a few times. The rearrangement links TRBV4-3 to TRBJ2-7; D is unclear. V was cut by 0 bases and J by 2 bases, with 14 bases left in between. From germline, CDR1 is LGHNA and CDR2 YSLEER. CDR3 length: 16 amino acids. The CDR3 sequence is CASSQEGPTSPYEQYF. CDR3 bases: TGCGCCAGCAGCCAAGAAGGACCGACCTCTCCCTACGAGCAGTACTTC.

This chain joins TRBV24-1 and TRBJ2-3, with no clear D. Germline-derived CDR1 and CDR2 are KGHDR and SFDVKD. V was pared by 4 bases and J by 5 bases, with 9 bases between. The CDR3 is made up of 13 amino acids. CDR3 protein: CATSDHTEDTQYF. The CDR3 region has the DNA TGTGCCACCAGTGACCACACCGAAGATACGCAGTATTTT.

The chain couples TRBV6-5 to TRBJ2-1, with 12 bases identical to TRBD2. V lost 4 bases and J lost 8; bases outside the gene matches: 9. Germline V gene lookup returns CDR1 MNHEY and CDR2 SVGAGI. This CDR3 has 16 amino acids. As DNA, the CDR3 is TGTGCCAGCAGTTCTCTGACTAGCGGGAGAGGTCATGAGCAGTTCTTC. This gives the protein CASSSLTSGRGHEQFF.

This clonotype occurred a few times. The chain uses TRBV7-9 and TRBJ2-7; TRBD1 matches at 11 bases. The CDR3 has 15 residues. Germline trimming cut 5 bases from V and 5 bases from J; bases unmatched to any gene: 8. Germline lookup yields CDR1 SEHNR and CDR2 FQNEAQ (reference sequence). The CDR3 DNA is TGTGCCAGCAGCCCGCGGACAGGGGGCCGCCACGAGCAGTACTTC. Encoded protein: CASSPRTGGRHEQYF.

This chain uses TRBV6-2 or TRBV6-3 with TRBJ2-7; D ambiguous. This CDR3 spans 14 amino acids. V shed 5 bases and J shed 0 bases, with 11 bases lying between them. The germline V gene encodes CDR1 MNHEY and CDR2 SVGEGT. The CDR3 spells CASSVLLFSYEQYF. The CDR3 DNA is TGTGCCAGCAGTGTACTACTTTTCTCCTACGAGCAGTACTTC.

On this clonotype itself: The conserved phenylalanine or tryptophan normally closing the CDR3 is absent here, so this likely arose from a read error. CDR3 sequence: CATSRDLGTVQETQYL. The CDR3 DNA follows: TGTGCCACCAGCAGAGATCTCGGGACAGTCCAAGAGACCCAGTACTTA. V gene TRBV15 combines with J gene TRBJ2-5, with TRBD1 identical over 7 bases. Germline V gives CDR1 LNHNV, CDR2 YYDKDF (reference sequence). V gave up 0 bases and J gave up 1 base; unmatched junction bases: 5. The CDR3 runs 16 residues.

This chain joins TRBV29-1 and TRBJ2-1; 12 bases align to TRBD2. CDR1 is SQVTM, CDR2 ANQGSEA, per germline. This CDR3 is built from 14 residues. The V segment lost 7 bases and the J segment 10 bases; nucleotides outside the gene matches: 11. This chain's CDR3 is CSAPGLAGRGEQFF. CDR3 in DNA: TGCAGCGCCCCTGGACTAGCGGGGCGGGGGGAGCAGTTCTTC.

Here the CDR3 reads CASSQDYQRRSYEQYF. The DNA of the CDR3 is TGTGCCAGCAGCCAAGATTATCAGCGTCGCTCCTACGAGCAGTACTTC. The chain has TRBV3-1 and TRBJ2-7; D is unresolved. CDR1 and CDR2 (germline): LGHDT, YNNKEL (reference sequence). The CDR3 has 16 residues. V shed 0 bases and J shed 0 bases, with 12 bases lying between them.

This clonotype appeared many times. The chain joins TRBV20-1 to TRBJ2-7, with 8 positions matching TRBD1. After removal of 5 bases from V and 3 bases from J, the junction contained 6 bases not matched to a gene. The germline gives CDR1 DFQATT, CDR2 SNEGSKA (reference sequence). There are 13 residues in the CDR3. This CDR3 is CSAEGDRLYEQYF. The CDR3 DNA sequence: TGCAGTGCTGAGGGGGACAGGCTCTACGAGCAGTACTTC.

This clonotype appeared many times. The chain combines TRBV20-1 with TRBJ1-1, with TRBD1 matching over 8 bases. The CDR3 extends over 15 amino acids. CDR1 is DFQATT and CDR2 is SNEGSKA in the germline V gene (reference sequence). V lost 6 bases and J lost 3; bases outside the gene matches: 12. CDR3 amino acids: CSARDRRGVYTEAFF. DNA for the CDR3: TGCAGTGCCAGGGACAGGCGTGGGGTGTACACTGAAGCTTTCTTT.

The rearrangement links TRBV6-1 to TRBJ2-7; D not resolved. The CDR3 is made up of 15 amino acids. Trimming cost V 5 bases and J 1 base, with 15 bases left between them. The germline V gene has CDR1 MNHNS and CDR2 SASEGT. The CDR3 loop is CASSPPPEGSYEQYF. CDR3 bases: TGTGCCAGCAGTCCCCCCCCGGAAGGGTCCTACGAGCAGTACTTC.

The genes are TRBV6-2 or TRBV6-3 and TRBJ2-2, with D perhaps TRBD2 (5 bases). The CDR3 extends over 13 amino acids. V lost 4 bases, J lost 6 bases, and 9 bases lay in between. Germline CDR1 and CDR2: MNHEY and SVGEGT. The CDR3 spells CASSSTRAGELFF. The CDR3 DNA follows: TGTGCCAGCAGTTCCACTAGAGCCGGGGAGCTGTTTTTT.

This clonotype was seen just once. This chain joins TRBV5-4 and TRBJ2-1, with 8 bases fitting TRBD2. V gave up 4 bases and J gave up 7 bases; unmatched junction bases: 10. Germline V gives CDR1 SGHNT, CDR2 YYREEE (reference sequence). The CDR3 has 15 residues. The CDR3 DNA is TGTGCCAGCAGCCCCCGAGCGGGAGTGTGGAATGAGCAGTTCTTC. Amino acids: CASSPRAGVWNEQFF.

V gene TRBV6-6 combines with J gene TRBJ2-7, with D perhaps TRBD2 (5 bases). The CDR3 consists of 12 residues. CDR1 MNHNY and CDR2 SVGAGI come from the germline V gene (reference sequence). Trimming shortened V by 8 bases and J by 7 bases, and 15 bases separated the two germline ends. The CDR3 DNA sequence: TGTGCCAGCGTCCCAGATCGAGGGGAGCAGTACTTC. Translating it yields CASVPDRGEQYF.

The V and J genes are TRBV2 and TRBJ2-5; D call uncertain. V was pared by 4 bases and J by 9 bases, with 9 bases between. There are 11 residues in the CDR3. Germline CDR1 reads SNHLY; CDR2 reads FYNNEI. The CDR3: CASSVDGAQYF. The CDR3 bases are TGTGCCAGCAGTGTTGATGGGGCCCAGTACTTC. The full variable domain, with the rest looked up from reference TRBV2 and TRBJ2-5, is EPEVTQTPSHQVTQMGQEVILRCVPISNHLYFYWYRQILGQKVEFLVSFYNNEISEKSEIFDDQFSVERPDGSNFTLKIRSTKLEDSAMYFCASSVDGAQYFGPGTRLLVL.

This clonotype was observed a single time. J is TRBJ1-2 and V is TRBV9; 7 nucleotides match TRBD1. Germline values: CDR1 SGDLS, CDR2 YYNGEE. V lost 4 bases to trimming and J lost 4 bases; unmatched junction nucleotides: 7. This CDR3 comprises 14 residues. The CDR3 sequence is CASSSQGGRYGYTF. In DNA form, the CDR3 reads TGTGCCAGCAGCTCCCAGGGGGGACGCTATGGCTACACCTTC.

This sequence joins TRBV18 and TRBJ2-5; TRBD1 matches 7 bases. Germline trimming cut 4 bases from V and 5 bases from J; bases unmatched to any gene: 7. Germline CDR1 and CDR2: KGHSH and LQKENI. The CDR3 loop spans 14 amino acids. The DNA for the CDR3 is TGTGCCAGCTCACAGCACAGGGGCTCGGAGACCCAGTACTTC. Translating it yields CASSQHRGSETQYF.

The chain has TRBV15 and TRBJ2-1, with 11 nucleotides matching TRBD2. The V segment lost 0 bases and the J segment 3 bases; nucleotides outside the gene matches: 10. Germline values: CDR1 LNHNV, CDR2 YYDKDF (reference sequence). The CDR3 has 19 residues. CDR3 DNA sequence: TGTGCCACCAGCAGAGACCCCTATAGCGGGAGGGCCCTCTACAATGAGCAGTTCTTC. It codes for CATSRDPYSGRALYNEQFF.

The gene calls are TRBV12-3 or TRBV12-4 and TRBJ2-5; TRBD1 matches at 8 bases. The ends lost 1 base at V and 4 bases at J; junction bases unmatched: 5. This CDR3 has 15 residues. In DNA form, the CDR3 reads TGTGCCAGCAGTTTAGGCCTCGGACAGGGAGAGACCCAGTACTTC. Translating gives CASSLGLGQGETQYF.

The chain combines TRBV20-1 with TRBJ2-7, with a possible D match to TRBD2 (5 bases). Between the trimmed V and J ends, which lost 5 bases and 1 base, there was a span of 18 bases. The CDR3 has 15 residues. CDR1 and CDR2 (germline): DFQATT, SNEGSKA (reference sequence). CDR3 nucleotide sequence: TGCAGTGCTCCAGAGAGAGGGATAGGGTCCTACGAGCAGTACTTC. Its protein is CSAPERGIGSYEQYF.

V usage is TRBV29-1 and J usage is TRBJ2-1; 9 bases align to TRBD1. With 8 bases clipped from V and 9 bases from J, the junction kept 14 bases outside the gene matches. The CDR3 contains 14 residues. Per germline, CDR1 SQVTM and CDR2 ANQGSEA. This CDR3 is CSSEGETGGVEQFF. In nucleotides, the CDR3 is TGCAGCTCGGAGGGAGAGACAGGGGGTGTTGAGCAGTTCTTC.

This chain joins TRBV6-5 and TRBJ2-6; D is undetermined. The CDR3 covers 15 residues. CDR1 is MNHEY and CDR2 is SVGAGI in the germline V gene. Trimming removed 4 bases at V and 0 bases at J, with 7 bases between. For the CDR3, the DNA is TGTGCCAGCAGTTTCACGTTCTCTGGGGCCAACGTCCTGACTTTC. Amino acid sequence: CASSFTFSGANVLTF.

This clonotype was detected only a few times. The J gene is TRBJ2-3, the V gene TRBV25-1, with D hard to call. V was pared by 6 bases and J by 6 bases, with 7 bases between. This CDR3 has 11 amino acids. CDR1 is MGHDK and CDR2 is SYGVNS in the germline V gene. The chain's CDR3 is CASRKLDTQYF. The CDR3 DNA is TGTGCCAGCAGGAAGCTGGATACGCAGTATTTT.

This clonotype occurred a few times. The chain joins TRBV20-1 to TRBJ1-1; D perhaps matches TRBD1 (5 bases). The germline CDR1 and CDR2 sequences are DFQATT and SNEGSKA (reference sequence). V was trimmed by 6 bases and J by 5 bases, leaving 16 bases between them. The CDR3 covers 13 residues. The chain's CDR3 is CSAGTPAGTEAFF. DNA for the CDR3: TGCAGTGCAGGGACCCCGGCGGGGACTGAAGCTTTCTTT.

This clonotype was observed many times. V is TRBV20-1 and J is TRBJ2-1; 9 bases map to TRBD1. CDR3 length: 16 residues. J gave up 5 bases and V 5 bases, and 13 bases lay outside the gene matches. Germline V CDR1 and CDR2: DFQATT, SNEGSKA (reference sequence). The CDR3 is CSAYAYRGRLDNEQFF. The CDR3, as DNA: TGCAGTGCTTACGCTTACAGGGGGCGCTTAGACAATGAGCAGTTCTTC.

The chain couples TRBV24-1 to TRBJ2-5; 7 nucleotides agree with TRBD2. CDR1 KGHDR and CDR2 SFDVKD come from the germline V gene. V shed 1 base and J 5 bases; nucleotides not matched to a gene: 9. The CDR3 spans 16 residues. CDR3 sequence (DNA): TGTGCCACCAGTGATTTCGCCGGGACTACCGGGGAGACCCAGTACTTC. Encoded protein: CATSDFAGTTGETQYF.

V and J are TRBV20-1 and TRBJ1-2; no definite D call. This CDR3 comprises 13 residues. Germline V lookup: CDR1 DFQATT, CDR2 SNEGSKA (reference sequence). Trimming removed 7 bases from V and 0 bases from J, with 12 bases in between. CDR3 in amino acids: CSGSGGPNYGYTF. Here the CDR3 DNA reads TGCAGTGGTAGCGGCGGACCTAACTATGGCTACACCTTC.

The CDR3 is CASNPRTF. The CDR3 bases are TGTGCCAGCAACCCCCGCACCTTC. V is TRBV7-9 and J is TRBJ1-2; D ambiguous. Germline CDR1 SEHNR, CDR2 FQNEAQ (reference sequence). Trimming shortened V by 7 bases and J by 13 bases, and 7 bases separated the two germline ends. The CDR3 runs to 8 residues.

This clonotype was counted a few times. This sequence joins TRBV29-1 and TRBJ1-6, with 7 bases that match TRBD1. The CDR3 is made up of 13 amino acids. With V trimmed by 4 bases and J by 6 bases, 3 bases remained unmatched. Germline V lookup: CDR1 SQVTM, CDR2 ANQGSEA. CDR3 sequence reads: CSVGQGVNSPLHF. As DNA, the CDR3 is TGCAGCGTTGGTCAGGGGGTTAATTCACCCCTCCACTTT.

This clonotype was observed a few times. The rearrangement uses TRBV12-3 or TRBV12-4 and TRBJ2-5; 9 bases are a match to TRBD1. The V gene end was trimmed by 7 bases and the J gene end by 4 bases; junction bases not matched to a gene: 13. The CDR3 is 16 amino acids. CDR3 protein: CASTRSDRGAGETQYF. As DNA, the CDR3 is TGTGCCAGCACCAGATCAGACAGGGGGGCCGGAGAGACCCAGTACTTC.

This clonotype was counted many times. The chain recombines TRBV12-3 or TRBV12-4 with TRBJ1-2; D uncertain. With 3 bases removed from V and 5 bases from J, the gap between germline ends came to 7 bases. The CDR3 has 12 amino acids. CDR3 in amino acids: CASSFSLYGYTF. In DNA form, the CDR3 reads TGTGCCAGCAGTTTCTCCCTTTATGGCTACACCTTC.